Listed below are T cell receptor beta chains from one sample, sequenced in a study of identical twins. TCRdb used MiXCR to reprocess the 5' RACE reads, holding one entry per CDR3 protein. This table has roughly 1,500,000 distinct CDR3 sequences, about 31% appearing once. Sequences were obtained from cord blood. These receptors all come from a newborn girl in good health. The CDR3 runs from the conserved cysteine through the conserved F or W. A D gene is named only where the DNA matches it firmly.

cdr3_aa	d_call	v_call	j_call
CSARTSGSWSYNEQFF	TRBD2	TRBV20-1	TRBJ2-1
CASSQRVLSYNEQFF	.	TRBV14	TRBJ2-1
CASSQDLSNYEQYF	.	TRBV4-2	TRBJ2-7
CSARLLAGNADTQYF	TRBD2	TRBV20-1	TRBJ2-3
CASSEAGGIDEQFF	TRBD2	TRBV2	TRBJ2-1
CASSPSGGLAGLLGTDTQYF	TRBD2	TRBV28	TRBJ2-3
CASTLTDREAFF	TRBD1	TRBV6-1	TRBJ1-1
CASSTLRDSYEQYF	.	TRBV11-1	TRBJ2-7
CASRWTGDYEQYF	TRBD1	TRBV27	TRBJ2-7
CSASRMGGHRGPVNQPQHF	.	TRBV20-1	TRBJ1-5
CASSLAPVAGGNIQYF	TRBD2	TRBV7-2	TRBJ2-4
CASSRKAEYETQYF	.	TRBV7-9	TRBJ2-5
CASSWESTGPTEAFF	TRBD1	TRBV5-1	TRBJ1-1
CASSQPLLRGNEQYF	.	TRBV3-1	TRBJ2-7
CASIRLGLDTDTQYF	.	TRBV10-2	TRBJ2-3
CATDSRLAGGDTQYF	TRBD2	TRBV10-3	TRBJ2-3
CASSLMGANIQYF	.	TRBV7-2	TRBJ2-4
CASSQDYKLGNEQFF	.	TRBV4-3	TRBJ2-1
CASSARRRTSSYEQYF	.	TRBV7-8	TRBJ2-7
CASRLWETQYF	.	TRBV3-1	TRBJ2-5
CASSEGNEKLFF	.	TRBV2	TRBJ1-4
CASSTGTLNIQYF	.	TRBV12-3/TRBV12-4	TRBJ2-4
CASSPLGQDGKLFF	TRBD1	TRBV9	TRBJ1-4
CASTSGASGANVLTF	.	TRBV7-9	TRBJ2-6
CSARAWTGGGNTEAFF	TRBD1	TRBV20-1	TRBJ1-1
CAWSAGLGTDTQYF	.	TRBV30	TRBJ2-3
CSPTLPNSPLHF	.	TRBV20-1	TRBJ1-6
CASSKADRSYNEQFF	.	TRBV21-1	TRBJ2-1
CASSSLYLSTDTQYF	.	TRBV28	TRBJ2-3
CSARDLGKRGAGDTQYF	TRBD2	TRBV20-1	TRBJ2-3
CASSYGRRHNEKLFF	.	TRBV6-5	TRBJ1-4
CASSETGGLNSGANVLTF	.	TRBV9	TRBJ2-6
CASTSFIDEQFF	.	TRBV19	TRBJ2-1
CATSRNPGREEKLFF	.	TRBV15	TRBJ1-4
CASSPLGREGLKTQYF	TRBD2	TRBV28	TRBJ2-3
CASSETAFYGCTF	.	TRBV6-1	TRBJ1-2
CASSQLPGLAGDLDAQYF	TRBD2	TRBV4-2	TRBJ2-3
CASSLDVSGANVLTF	.	TRBV5-1	TRBJ2-6
CASSQLMEGRYTF	.	TRBV3-1	TRBJ1-2
CASSLLGRGPTDTQYF	TRBD2	TRBV5-1	TRBJ2-3
CASSLSTGEQYF	.	TRBV5-5	TRBJ2-7
CVSGISGSSTDTQYF	TRBD2	TRBV2	TRBJ2-3
CSPSGGAHTDTQYF	TRBD2	TRBV20-1	TRBJ2-3
CASSPSGRTGPEQYF	TRBD2	TRBV3-1	TRBJ2-7
CSSSQGGIFSYEQYF	.	TRBV3-1	TRBJ2-7
CASSLFVGGGYEQYF	TRBD2	TRBV7-9	TRBJ2-7
CASSEYSIAGTETFF	.	TRBV25-1	TRBJ1-1
CASSQVSGSTEAFF	.	TRBV14	TRBJ1-1